Listed below are T cell receptor beta chains from one sample, sequenced in a study of Ad26.COV2.S vaccination and SARS-CoV-2 variants. TCRdb keeps only in-frame clones here, not all; method: immunoSEQ multiplex PCR. The sample gives 250,000 or so clones, roughly 89% of which show up once; just under 3% is in the top ten. Sequenced here: peripheral blood, sampled in a trial of Ad26.COV2.S vaccine versus placebo. These receptor sequences come from a person aged 18-65 years who received the Ad26.COV2.S COVID-19 vaccine or a placebo. Both conserved end residues are part of each CDR3. D genes are given only for firm matches. Some rows have no size entry. The others give once, few or many, or a class for an expanded clone.

d_call	v_call	j_call	clone_size	cdr3_aa	cdr3_nt
TRBD1	TRBV29-1	TRBJ1-2	.	CSVEVGVAGGRYGYTF	TGCAGCGTTGAAGTGGGAGTCGCAGGGGGCCGCTATGGCTACACCTTC
.	TRBV3-1/TRBV3-2	TRBJ1-1	.	CASSQDGKRGSTEAFF	TGTGCCAGCAGCCAAGATGGGAAAAGGGGTAGCACTGAAGCTTTCTTT
.	TRBV6-4	TRBJ2-6	.	CASSDNSGANVLTF	TGTGCCAGCAGTGACAACTCTGGGGCCAACGTCCTGACTTTC
.	TRBV5-1	TRBJ1-5	.	CASSRDGSPINQPQHF	TGCGCCAGCAGTCGAGACGGGAGCCCTATAAATCAGCCCCAGCATTTT
TRBD2	TRBV7-2	TRBJ2-4	.	CASSPIGGVGNIQYF	TGTGCCAGCAGCCCCATCGGGGGGGTGGGAAACATTCAGTACTTC
TRBD2	TRBV7-2	TRBJ2-1	.	CASSKTSGGHEQFF	TGTGCCAGCAGCAAAACTAGCGGGGGACATGAGCAGTTCTTC
.	TRBV7-9	TRBJ2-5	.	CASSFYRGAQETQYF	TGTGCCAGCAGCTTCTACCGAGGGGCCCAAGAGACCCAGTACTTC
.	TRBV5-1	TRBJ1-1	.	CASSLASLQVNTEAFF	TGCGCCAGCAGCTTGGCCTCTCTTCAAGTAAACACTGAAGCTTTCTTT
.	TRBV5-5	TRBJ2-3	.	CASSFTRWSDTQYF	TGTGCCAGCAGCTTCACTAGATGGTCAGATACGCAGTATTTT
TRBD1	TRBV15	TRBJ2-1	.	CATRPLQGASVNEQFF	TGTGCCACCAGACCCTTACAGGGGGCCTCAGTAAATGAGCAGTTCTTC
TRBD2	TRBV9	TRBJ2-1	.	CASSVDGLATSSYNEQFF	TGTGCCAGCAGCGTAGATGGACTAGCGACTAGCTCCTACAATGAGCAGTTCTTC
.	TRBV7-9	TRBJ2-3	.	CASSLIPTGVLDTQYF	TGTGCCAGCAGCTTAATCCCTACGGGGGTTCTTGATACGCAGTATTTT
.	TRBV5-1	TRBJ1-1	.	CASSPLGNFRKRGLNTEAFF	TGCGCCAGCAGCCCCTTGGGTAACTTTCGAAAGAGGGGGTTGAACACTGAAGCTTTCTTT
.	TRBV7-9	TRBJ1-4	.	CASSLVGSRASEKLFF	TGTGCCAGCAGCTTAGTCGGGTCCCGAGCAAGTGAAAAACTGTTTTTT
.	TRBV4-3	TRBJ2-3	.	CASSQDLAGSTDTQYF	TGCGCCAGCAGCCAAGATCTGGCGGGGAGCACAGATACGCAGTATTTT
.	TRBV9	TRBJ2-2	.	CASSTTFTGELFF	TGTGCCAGCAGCACCACATTCACCGGGGAGCTGTTTTTT
TRBD1	TRBV6-2/TRBV6-3	TRBJ2-5	.	CASSHGQGETQYF	TGTGCCAGCAGTCACGGACAGGGAGAGACCCAGTACTTC
TRBD1	TRBV25-1	TRBJ1-1	once	CASWDRGHLGTEAFF	TGTGCCAGCTGGGACAGGGGGCATTTGGGGACTGAAGCTTTCTTT
TRBD1	TRBV11-2	TRBJ2-2	once	CASSFDRENTGELFF	TGTGCCAGCAGCTTTGACAGGGAGAACACCGGGGAGCTGTTTTTT
.	TRBV5-5	TRBJ2-7	few	CASRERTGREQYF	TGTGCCAGCAGAGAGCGAACAGGCCGCGAGCAGTACTTC
.	TRBV5-6	TRBJ2-1	.	CASSLTQNYNEQFF	TGTGCCAGCAGCTTGACACAGAACTACAATGAGCAGTTCTTC
TRBD1	TRBV7-2	TRBJ1-2	.	CASSPTDRIYGYTF	TGTGCCAGCAGCCCGACGGACAGGATCTATGGCTACACCTTC
.	TRBV7-3	TRBJ2-5	once	CASSAQRGPGETQYF	TGTGCCAGCAGCGCCCAACGAGGTCCGGGAGAGACCCAGTACTTC
TRBD2	TRBV6-1	TRBJ2-2	.	CASSVLAGENTGELFF	TGTGCCAGCAGTGTCCTAGCGGGGGAGAACACCGGGGAGCTGTTTTTT
.	TRBV13	TRBJ2-7	.	CASSSPQGSEQYF	TGTGCCAGCAGCTCGCCCCAGGGAAGCGAGCAGTACTTC
.	TRBV19	TRBJ1-5	.	CASSISGQSRQPQHF	TGTGCCAGTAGTATTTCCGGGCAGTCTAGACAGCCCCAGCATTTT
.	TRBV2	TRBJ1-3	few	CASSVDGNTIYF	TGTGCCAGCAGTGTTGATGGAAACACCATATATTTT
.	TRBV3-1/TRBV3-2	TRBJ2-2	.	CASSQDRRPNTGELFF	TGTGCCAGCAGCCAAGATCGCAGACCGAACACCGGGGAGCTGTTTTTT
.	TRBV6-5	TRBJ1-4	.	CASSPANEKLFF	TGTGCCAGCAGCCCGGCTAATGAAAAACTGTTTTTT
.	TRBV13	TRBJ2-1	.	CASSGDRSVYNEQFF	TGTGCCAGCAGCGGCGACCGTTCCGTATACAATGAGCAGTTCTTC
.	TRBV7-6	TRBJ2-1	once	CASSPQAPNSYNEQFF	TGTGCCAGCAGCCCCCAGGCTCCCAACTCCTACAATGAGCAGTTCTTC
TRBD2	TRBV5-6	TRBJ2-5	.	CASSPKLAGGQGETQYF	TGTGCCAGCAGCCCCAAACTAGCGGGGGGTCAGGGGGAGACCCAGTACTTC
.	TRBV24-1	TRBJ2-2	.	CATTENRPTGELFF	TGTGCCACCACTGAAAACCGTCCTACTGGGGAGCTGTTTTTT
.	TRBV7-2	TRBJ2-7	.	CASSSNRVGEQYF	TGTGCCAGCAGCTCCAACAGGGTCGGGGAGCAGTACTTC
.	TRBV2	TRBJ2-4	.	CASNRGLAKNIQYF	TGTGCCAGCAACCGGGGCCTAGCCAAAAACATTCAGTACTTC
TRBD1	TRBV7-9	TRBJ1-1	.	CASSWTGLNTEAFF	TGTGCCAGCAGCTGGACAGGACTGAACACTGAAGCTTTCTTT
.	TRBV7-2	TRBJ1-2	few	CASSRGGAGGYTF	TGTGCCAGCAGCCGGGGAGGAGCGGGGGGCTACACCTTC
TRBD2	TRBV5-1	TRBJ2-1	.	CASSLVPAGGFYNEQFF	TGCGCCAGCAGCTTGGTCCCGGCGGGGGGTTTTTACAATGAGCAGTTCTTC
.	TRBV30	TRBJ2-1	.	CAWTGGVEQFF	TGTGCCTGGACCGGGGGCGTTGAGCAGTTCTTC
.	TRBV27	TRBJ2-7	.	CASSLLAIEGEQYF	TGTGCCAGCAGTCTACTAGCCATTGAGGGGGAGCAGTACTTC
.	TRBV4-2	TRBJ1-4	.	CASSLIPGGGEKLFF	TGTGCCAGCAGCCTAATCCCCGGGGGAGGGGAAAAACTGTTTTTT
TRBD2	TRBV5-1	TRBJ2-3	.	CASSLGSSGSPDTQYF	TGCGCCAGCAGCTTGGGCTCTAGCGGGAGCCCAGATACGCAGTATTTT